This TCR beta chain was profiled in a study of blood T cell repertoires in COVID-19. Germline loops: CDR1 SGHNT, CDR2 YYREEE (reference sequence). The length of the CDR3 is 15 residues. V trimming: 1 base; J trimming: 4 bases; junction bases outside the gene matches: 7. This table comes from immunoSEQ multiplex PCR, and its TCRdb copy is limited to in-frame clones, with some not included. Of a few hundred thousand clones in the sample, 88% were seen once. The sequence derives from a woman aged 60 to 75 in a cohort exposed to, infected with or recovered from COVID-19 (not recorded which). The rearrangement links TRBV5-4 to TRBJ2-7; 8 bases map to TRBD2. The specimen sequenced was PBMCs or T cells enriched from blood (not recorded which). CDR3 residues: CASSLTAGVLYEQYF. CDR3 DNA sequence: TGTGCCAGCAGCTTGACAGCGGGAGTACTATACGAGCAGTACTTC.